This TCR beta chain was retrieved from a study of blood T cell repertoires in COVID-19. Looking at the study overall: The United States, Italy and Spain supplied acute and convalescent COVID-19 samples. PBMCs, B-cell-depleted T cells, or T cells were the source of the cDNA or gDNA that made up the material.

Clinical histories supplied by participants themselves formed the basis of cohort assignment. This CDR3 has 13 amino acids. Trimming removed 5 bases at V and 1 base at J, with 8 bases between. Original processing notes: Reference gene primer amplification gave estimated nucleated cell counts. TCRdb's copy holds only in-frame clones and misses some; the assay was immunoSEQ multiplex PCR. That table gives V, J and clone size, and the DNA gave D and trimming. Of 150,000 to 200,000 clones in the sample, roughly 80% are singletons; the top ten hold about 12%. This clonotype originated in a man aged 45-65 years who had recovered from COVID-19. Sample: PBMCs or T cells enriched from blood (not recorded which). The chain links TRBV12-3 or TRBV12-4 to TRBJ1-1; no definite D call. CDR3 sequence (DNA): TGTGCCAGCAGTCGAGGCACGAACACTGAAGCTTTCTTT. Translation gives CASSRGTNTEAFF.